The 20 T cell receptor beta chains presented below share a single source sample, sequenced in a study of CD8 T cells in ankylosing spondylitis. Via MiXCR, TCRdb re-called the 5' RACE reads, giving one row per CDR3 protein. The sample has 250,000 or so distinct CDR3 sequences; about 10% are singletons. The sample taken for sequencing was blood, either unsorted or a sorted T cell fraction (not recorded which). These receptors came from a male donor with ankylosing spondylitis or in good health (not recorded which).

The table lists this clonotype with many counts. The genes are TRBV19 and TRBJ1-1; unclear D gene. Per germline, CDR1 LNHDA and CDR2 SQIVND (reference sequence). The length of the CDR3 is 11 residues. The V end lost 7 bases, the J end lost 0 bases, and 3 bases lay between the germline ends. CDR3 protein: CASKVNTEAFF. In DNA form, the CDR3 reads TGTGCCAGTAAAGTGAACACTGAAGCTTTCTTT.

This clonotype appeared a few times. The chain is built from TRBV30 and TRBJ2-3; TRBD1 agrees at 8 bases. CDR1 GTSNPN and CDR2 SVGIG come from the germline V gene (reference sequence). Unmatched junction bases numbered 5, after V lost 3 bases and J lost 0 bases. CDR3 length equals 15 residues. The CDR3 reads CAWSITGGSTDTQYF. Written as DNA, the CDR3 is TGTGCCTGGAGCATCACAGGGGGTAGCACAGATACGCAGTATTTT. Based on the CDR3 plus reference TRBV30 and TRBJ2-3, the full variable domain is SQTIHQWPATLVQPVGSPLSLECTVEGTSNPNLYWYRQAAGRGLQLLFYSVGIGQISSEVPQNLSASRPQDRQFILSSKKLLLSDSGFYLCAWSITGGSTDTQYFGPGTRLTVL.

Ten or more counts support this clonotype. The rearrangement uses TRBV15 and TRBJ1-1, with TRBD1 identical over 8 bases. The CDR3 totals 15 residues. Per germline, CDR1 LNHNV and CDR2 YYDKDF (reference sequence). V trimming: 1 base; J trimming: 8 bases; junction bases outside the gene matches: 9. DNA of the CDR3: TGTGCCACCAGCAGAGGCCCGACAGGGGCCCCAGAAGCTTTCTTT. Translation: CATSRGPTGAPEAFF.

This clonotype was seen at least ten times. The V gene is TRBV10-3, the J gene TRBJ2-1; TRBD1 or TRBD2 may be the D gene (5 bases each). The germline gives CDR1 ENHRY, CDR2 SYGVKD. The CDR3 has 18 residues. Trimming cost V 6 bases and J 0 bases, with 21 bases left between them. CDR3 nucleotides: TGTGCCATCAGGGGGATTCCGGGGCCAAAAAGCTCCTACAATGAGCAGTTCTTC. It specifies CAIRGIPGPKSSYNEQFF.

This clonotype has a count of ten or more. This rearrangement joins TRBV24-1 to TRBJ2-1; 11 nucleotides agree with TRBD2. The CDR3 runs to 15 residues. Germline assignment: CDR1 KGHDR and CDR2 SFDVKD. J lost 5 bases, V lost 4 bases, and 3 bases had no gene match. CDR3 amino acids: CATSETSGTNNEQFF. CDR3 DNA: TGTGCCACCAGTGAGACTAGCGGGACTAACAATGAGCAGTTCTTC.

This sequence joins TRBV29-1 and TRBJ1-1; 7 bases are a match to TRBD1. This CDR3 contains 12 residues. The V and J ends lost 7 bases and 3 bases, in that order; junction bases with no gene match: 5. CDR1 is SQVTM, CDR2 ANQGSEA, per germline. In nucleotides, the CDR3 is TGCAGCGCCCAGGGACAGTACACTGAAGCTTTCTTT. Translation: CSAQGQYTEAFF.

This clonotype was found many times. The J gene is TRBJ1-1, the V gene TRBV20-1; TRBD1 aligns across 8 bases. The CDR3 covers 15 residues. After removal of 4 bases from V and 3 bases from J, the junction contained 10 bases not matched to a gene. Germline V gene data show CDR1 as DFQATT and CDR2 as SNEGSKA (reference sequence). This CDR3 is CSANGQGGGYTEAFF. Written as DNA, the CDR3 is TGCAGTGCTAATGGACAGGGAGGGGGGTACACTGAAGCTTTCTTT.

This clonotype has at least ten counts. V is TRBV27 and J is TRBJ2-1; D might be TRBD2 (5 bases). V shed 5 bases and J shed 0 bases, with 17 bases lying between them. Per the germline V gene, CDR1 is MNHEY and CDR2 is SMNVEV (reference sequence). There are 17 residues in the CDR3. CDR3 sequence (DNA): TGTGCCAGCAGTCCCTTACTGGCGGGCCTCTCCTACAATGAGCAGTTCTTC. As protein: CASSPLLAGLSYNEQFF.

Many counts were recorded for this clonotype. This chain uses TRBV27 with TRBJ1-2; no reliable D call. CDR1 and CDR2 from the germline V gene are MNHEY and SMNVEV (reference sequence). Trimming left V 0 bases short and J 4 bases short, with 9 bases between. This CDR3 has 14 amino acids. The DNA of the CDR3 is TGTGCCAGCAGTTTATCGCGAATGTCCTATGGCTACACCTTC. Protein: CASSLSRMSYGYTF.

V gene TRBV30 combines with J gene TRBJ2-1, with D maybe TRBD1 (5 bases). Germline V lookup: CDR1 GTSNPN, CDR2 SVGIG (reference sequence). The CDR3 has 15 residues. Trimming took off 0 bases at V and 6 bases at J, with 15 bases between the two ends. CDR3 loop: CAWSVGLVGLNEQFF. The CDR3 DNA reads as TGTGCCTGGAGTGTTGGGCTAGTGGGGCTCAATGAGCAGTTCTTC.

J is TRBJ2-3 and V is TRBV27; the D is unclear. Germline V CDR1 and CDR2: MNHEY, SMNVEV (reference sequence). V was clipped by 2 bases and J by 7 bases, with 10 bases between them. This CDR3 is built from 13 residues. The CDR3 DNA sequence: TGTGCCAGCAGTTTAGGTCAGCAGAATACGCAGTATTTT. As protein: CASSLGQQNTQYF.

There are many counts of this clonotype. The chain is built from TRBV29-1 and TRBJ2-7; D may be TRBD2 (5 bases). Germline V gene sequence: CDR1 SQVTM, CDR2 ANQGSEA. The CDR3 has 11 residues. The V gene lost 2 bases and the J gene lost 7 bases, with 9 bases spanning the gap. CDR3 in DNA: TGCAGCGTTGAAAGGAGAGGGGAGCAGTACTTC. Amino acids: CSVERRGEQYF.

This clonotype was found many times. CDR3 nucleotides: TGTGCTAGTGGTTTGTCCGCAGGGAACACCGGGGAGCTGTTTTTT. This codes for CASGLSAGNTGELFF. The chain carries TRBV12-5 and TRBJ2-2; D gene uncertain. Deletions cut 2 bases from V and 1 base from J, with 8 bases between. The CDR3 covers 15 residues. CDR1 is LGHNT and CDR2 is FRNRAP in the germline V gene.

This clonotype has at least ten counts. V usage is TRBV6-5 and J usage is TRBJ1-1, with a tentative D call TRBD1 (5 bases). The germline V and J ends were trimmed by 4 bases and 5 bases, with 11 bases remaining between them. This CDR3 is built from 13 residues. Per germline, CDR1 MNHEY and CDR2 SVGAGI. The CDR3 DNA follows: TGTGCCAGCAGTTCCCTTACAGGAACTGAAGCTTTCTTT. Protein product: CASSSLTGTEAFF.

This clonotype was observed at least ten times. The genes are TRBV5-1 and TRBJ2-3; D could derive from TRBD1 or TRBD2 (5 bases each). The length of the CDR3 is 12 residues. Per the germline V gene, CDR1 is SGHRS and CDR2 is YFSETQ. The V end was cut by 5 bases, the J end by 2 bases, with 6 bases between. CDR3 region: CASRGDTDTQYF. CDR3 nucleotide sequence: TGCGCCAGCAGGGGGGACACAGATACGCAGTATTTT.

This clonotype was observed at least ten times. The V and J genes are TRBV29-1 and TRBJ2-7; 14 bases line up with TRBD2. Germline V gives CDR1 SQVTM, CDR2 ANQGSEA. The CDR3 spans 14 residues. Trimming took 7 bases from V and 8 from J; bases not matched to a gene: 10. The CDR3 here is CSGAGTSGSNQQYF. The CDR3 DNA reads TGCAGCGGAGCCGGGACTAGCGGGAGCAATCAGCAGTACTTC.

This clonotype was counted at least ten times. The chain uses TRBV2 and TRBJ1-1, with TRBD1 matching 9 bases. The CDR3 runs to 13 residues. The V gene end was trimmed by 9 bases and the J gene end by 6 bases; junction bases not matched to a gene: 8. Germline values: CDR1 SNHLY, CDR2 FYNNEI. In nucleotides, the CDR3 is TGTGCCAGAGACAGGGGGGGGATCTCTGAAGCTTTCTTT. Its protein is CARDRGGISEAFF. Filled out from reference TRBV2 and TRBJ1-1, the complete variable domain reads EPEVTQTPSHQVTQMGQEVILRCVPISNHLYFYWYRQILGQKVEFLVSFYNNEISEKSEIFDDQFSVERPDGSNFTLKIRSTKLEDSAMYFCARDRGGISEAFFGQGTRLTVV.

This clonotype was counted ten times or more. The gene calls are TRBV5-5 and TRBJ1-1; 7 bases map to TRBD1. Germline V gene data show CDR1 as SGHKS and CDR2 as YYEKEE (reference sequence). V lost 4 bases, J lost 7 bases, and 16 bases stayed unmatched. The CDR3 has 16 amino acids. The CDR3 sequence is CASSHTRDSQQGEAFF. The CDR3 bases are TGTGCCAGCAGCCATACCCGGGACAGCCAACAGGGTGAAGCTTTCTTT.

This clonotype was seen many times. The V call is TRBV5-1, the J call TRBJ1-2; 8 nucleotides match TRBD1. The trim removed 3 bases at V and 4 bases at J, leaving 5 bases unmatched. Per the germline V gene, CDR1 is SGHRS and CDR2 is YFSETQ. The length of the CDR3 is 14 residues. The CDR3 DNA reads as TGCGCCAGCAGCTCCGGACAGGGCGGCTATGGCTACACCTTC. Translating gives CASSSGQGGYGYTF.

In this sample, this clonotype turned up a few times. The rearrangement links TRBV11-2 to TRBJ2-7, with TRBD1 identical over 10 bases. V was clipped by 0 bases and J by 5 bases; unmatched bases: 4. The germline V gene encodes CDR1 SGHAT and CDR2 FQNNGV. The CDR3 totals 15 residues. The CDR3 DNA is TGTGCCAGCAGCTTAGATGGGACAGGGGAGGACGAGCAGTACTTC. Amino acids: CASSLDGTGEDEQYF.